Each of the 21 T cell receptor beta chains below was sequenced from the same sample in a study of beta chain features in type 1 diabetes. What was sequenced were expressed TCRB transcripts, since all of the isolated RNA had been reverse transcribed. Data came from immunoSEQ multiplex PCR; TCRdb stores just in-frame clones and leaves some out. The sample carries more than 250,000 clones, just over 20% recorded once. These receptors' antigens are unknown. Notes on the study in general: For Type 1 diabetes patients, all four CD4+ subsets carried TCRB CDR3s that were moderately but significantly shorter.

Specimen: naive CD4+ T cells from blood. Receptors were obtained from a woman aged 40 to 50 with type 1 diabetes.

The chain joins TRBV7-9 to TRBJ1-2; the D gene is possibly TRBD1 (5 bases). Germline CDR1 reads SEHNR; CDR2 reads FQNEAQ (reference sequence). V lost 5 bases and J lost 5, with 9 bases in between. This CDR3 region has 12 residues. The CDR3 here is CASSTKGYGYTF. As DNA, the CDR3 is TGTGCCAGCAGCACAAAGGGGTATGGCTACACCTTC.

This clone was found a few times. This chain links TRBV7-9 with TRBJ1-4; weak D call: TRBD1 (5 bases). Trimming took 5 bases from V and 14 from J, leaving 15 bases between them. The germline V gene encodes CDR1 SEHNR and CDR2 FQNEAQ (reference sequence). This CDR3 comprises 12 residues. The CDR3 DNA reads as TGTGCCAGCAGCCTTACCTGGTCAGGGCTGTTTTTT. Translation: CASSLTWSGLFF.

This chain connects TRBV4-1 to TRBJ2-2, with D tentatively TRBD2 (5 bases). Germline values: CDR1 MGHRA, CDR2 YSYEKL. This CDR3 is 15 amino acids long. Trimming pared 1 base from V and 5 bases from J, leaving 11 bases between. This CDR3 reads CASSQVSRTTGELFF. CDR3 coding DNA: TGCGCCAGCAGCCAAGTATCCAGGACTACCGGGGAGCTGTTTTTT.

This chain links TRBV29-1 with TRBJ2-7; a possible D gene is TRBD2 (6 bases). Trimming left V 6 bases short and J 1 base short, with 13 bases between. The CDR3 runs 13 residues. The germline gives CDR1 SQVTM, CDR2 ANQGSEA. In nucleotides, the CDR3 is TGCAGCGTCGGGACTCGCTTATCCTACGAGCAGTACTTC. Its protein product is CSVGTRLSYEQYF.

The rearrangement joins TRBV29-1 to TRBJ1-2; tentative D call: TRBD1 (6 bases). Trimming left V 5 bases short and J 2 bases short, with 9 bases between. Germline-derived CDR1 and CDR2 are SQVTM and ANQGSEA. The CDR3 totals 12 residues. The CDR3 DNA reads TGCAGCGTTCAACAGGGCAACTATGGCTACACCTTC. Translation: CSVQQGNYGYTF.

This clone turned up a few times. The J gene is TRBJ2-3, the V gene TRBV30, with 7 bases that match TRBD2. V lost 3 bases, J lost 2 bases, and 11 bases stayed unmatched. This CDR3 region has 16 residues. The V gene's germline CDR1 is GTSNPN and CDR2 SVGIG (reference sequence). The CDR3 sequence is CAWRGVSGRLTDTQYF. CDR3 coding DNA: TGTGCCTGGAGGGGGGTTAGCGGGCGACTCACAGATACGCAGTATTTT.

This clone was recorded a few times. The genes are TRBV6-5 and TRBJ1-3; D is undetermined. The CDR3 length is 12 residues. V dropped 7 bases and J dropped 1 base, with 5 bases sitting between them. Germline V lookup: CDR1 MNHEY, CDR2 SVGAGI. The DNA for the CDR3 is TGTGCCAGCACGGGGTCTGGAAACACCATATATTTT. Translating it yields CASTGSGNTIYF.

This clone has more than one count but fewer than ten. CDR3 residues: CASSVRQGMGNTEAFF. The CDR3 DNA reads as TGCGCCAGCAGCGTCCGACAGGGAATGGGGAACACTGAAGCTTTCTTT. The chain carries TRBV5-1 and TRBJ1-1; 7 bases map to TRBD1. This CDR3 is built from 16 residues. The V and J ends lost 4 bases and 1 base, in that order; junction bases with no gene match: 10. Germline-derived CDR1 and CDR2 are SGHRS and YFSETQ.

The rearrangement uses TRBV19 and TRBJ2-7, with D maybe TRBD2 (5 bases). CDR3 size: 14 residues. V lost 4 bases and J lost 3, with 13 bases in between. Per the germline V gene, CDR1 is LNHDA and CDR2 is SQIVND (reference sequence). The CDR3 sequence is CASSTTGGHYEQYF. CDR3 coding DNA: TGTGCCAGTAGTACCACCGGCGGGCACTACGAGCAGTACTTC.

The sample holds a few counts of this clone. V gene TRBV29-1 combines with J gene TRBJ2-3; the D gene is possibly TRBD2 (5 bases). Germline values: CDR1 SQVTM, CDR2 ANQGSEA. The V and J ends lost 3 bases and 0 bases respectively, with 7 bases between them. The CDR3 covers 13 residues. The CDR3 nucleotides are TGCAGCGTTGATACGGGGAGCACAGATACGCAGTATTTT. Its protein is CSVDTGSTDTQYF.

CDR3 nucleotide sequence: TGTGCCAGTCGGGGCCCGAGACTAGATGGCACCGGGGAGCTGTTTTTT. Its translation: CASRGPRLDGTGELFF. The genes are TRBV28 and TRBJ2-2, with D perhaps TRBD2 (6 bases). CDR1 and CDR2 (germline): MDHEN, SYDVKM. This CDR3 comprises 16 residues. Trimming removed 9 bases from V and 4 bases from J, with 21 bases in between.

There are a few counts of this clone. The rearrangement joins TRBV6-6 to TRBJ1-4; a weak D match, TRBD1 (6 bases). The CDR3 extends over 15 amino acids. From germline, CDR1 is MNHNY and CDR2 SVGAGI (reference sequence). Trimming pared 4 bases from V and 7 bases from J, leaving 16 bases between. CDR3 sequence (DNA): TGTGCCAGCAGTTCTCATACCGGGGACATTGAAAAACTGTTTTTT. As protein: CASSSHTGDIEKLFF.

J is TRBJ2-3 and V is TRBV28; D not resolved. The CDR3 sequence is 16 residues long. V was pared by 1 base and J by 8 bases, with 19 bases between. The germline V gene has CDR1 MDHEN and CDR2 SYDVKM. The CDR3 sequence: CASSLYPLDPPGTQYF. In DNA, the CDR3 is TGTGCCAGCAGTTTATATCCCCTCGATCCGCCGGGTACGCAGTATTTT.

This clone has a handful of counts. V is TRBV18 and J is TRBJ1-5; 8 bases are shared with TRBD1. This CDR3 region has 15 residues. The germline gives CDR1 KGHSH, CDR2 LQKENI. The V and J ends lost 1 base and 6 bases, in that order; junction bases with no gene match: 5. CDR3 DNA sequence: TGTGCCAGCTCACCACTACAGGGGGAAGGTCAGCCCCAGCATTTT. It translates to CASSPLQGEGQPQHF.

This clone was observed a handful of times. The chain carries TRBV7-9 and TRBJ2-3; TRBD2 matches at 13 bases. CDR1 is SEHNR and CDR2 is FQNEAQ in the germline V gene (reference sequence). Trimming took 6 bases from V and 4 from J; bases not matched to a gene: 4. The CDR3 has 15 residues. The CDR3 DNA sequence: TGTGCCAGCAGTCGACTAGCGGGAGGACCAGATACGCAGTATTTT. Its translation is CASSRLAGGPDTQYF.

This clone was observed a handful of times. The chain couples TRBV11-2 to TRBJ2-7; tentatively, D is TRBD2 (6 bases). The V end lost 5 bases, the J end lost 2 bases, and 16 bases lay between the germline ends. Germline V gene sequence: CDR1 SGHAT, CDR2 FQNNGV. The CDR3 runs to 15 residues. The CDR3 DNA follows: TGTGCCAGCAGCGGGCGGGGACTCACAACCTACGAGCAGTACTTC. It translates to CASSGRGLTTYEQYF.

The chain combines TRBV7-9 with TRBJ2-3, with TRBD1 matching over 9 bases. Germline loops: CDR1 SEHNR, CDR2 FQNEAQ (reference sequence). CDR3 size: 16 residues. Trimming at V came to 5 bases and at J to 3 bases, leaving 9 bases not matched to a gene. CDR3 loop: CASSAHRGQRTDTQYF. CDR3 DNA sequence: TGTGCCAGCAGCGCCCACAGGGGGCAGAGGACAGATACGCAGTATTTT.

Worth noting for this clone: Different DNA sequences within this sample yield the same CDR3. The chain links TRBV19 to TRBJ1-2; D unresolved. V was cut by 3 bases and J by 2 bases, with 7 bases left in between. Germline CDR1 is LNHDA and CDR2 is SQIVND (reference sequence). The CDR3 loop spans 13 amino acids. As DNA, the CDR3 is TGTGCCAGTAGTATTGGAGGGAACTATGGCTACACCTTC. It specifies CASSIGGNYGYTF.

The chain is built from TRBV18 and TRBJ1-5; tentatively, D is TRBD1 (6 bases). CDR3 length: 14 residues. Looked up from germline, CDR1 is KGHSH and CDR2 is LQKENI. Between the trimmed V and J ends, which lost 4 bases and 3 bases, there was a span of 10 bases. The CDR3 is CASSQQGFNQPQHF. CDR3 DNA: TGTGCCAGCTCACAACAGGGTTTCAATCAGCCCCAGCATTTT. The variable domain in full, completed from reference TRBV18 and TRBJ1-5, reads NAGVMQNPRHLVRRRGQEARLRCSPMKGHSHVYWYRQLPEEGLKFMVYLQKENIIDESGMPKERFSAEFPKEGPSILRIQQVVRGDSAAYFCASSQQGFNQPQHFGDGTRLSIL.

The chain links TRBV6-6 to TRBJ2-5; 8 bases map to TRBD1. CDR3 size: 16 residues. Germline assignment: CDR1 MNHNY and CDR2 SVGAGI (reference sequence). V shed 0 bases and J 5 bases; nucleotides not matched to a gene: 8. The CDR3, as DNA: TGTGCCAGCAGTTACTCCAGGGGGCGCCGGGGGGAGACCCAGTACTTC. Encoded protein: CASSYSRGRRGETQYF.

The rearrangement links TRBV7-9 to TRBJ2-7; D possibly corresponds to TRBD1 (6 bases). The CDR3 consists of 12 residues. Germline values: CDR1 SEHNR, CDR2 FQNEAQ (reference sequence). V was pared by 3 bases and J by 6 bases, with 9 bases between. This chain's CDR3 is CASSFQGPEQYF. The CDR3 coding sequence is TGTGCCAGCAGCTTTCAGGGGCCCGAGCAGTACTTC.